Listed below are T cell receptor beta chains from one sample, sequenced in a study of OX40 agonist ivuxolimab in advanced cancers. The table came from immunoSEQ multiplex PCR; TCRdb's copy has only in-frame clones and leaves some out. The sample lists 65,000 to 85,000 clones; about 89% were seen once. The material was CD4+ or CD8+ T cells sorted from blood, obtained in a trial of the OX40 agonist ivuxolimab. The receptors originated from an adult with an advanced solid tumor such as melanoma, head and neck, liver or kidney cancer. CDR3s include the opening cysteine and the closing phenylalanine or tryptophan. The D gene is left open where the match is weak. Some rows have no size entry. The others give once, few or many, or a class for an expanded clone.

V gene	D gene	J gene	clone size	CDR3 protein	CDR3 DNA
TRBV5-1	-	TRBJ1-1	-	CASSLDWMNTEAFF	TGCGCCAGCAGCTTGGATTGGATGAACACTGAAGCTTTCTTT
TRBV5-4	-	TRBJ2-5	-	CASSLPDRGETQYF	TGTGCCAGCAGCTTGCCGGACAGAGGGGAGACCCAGTACTTC
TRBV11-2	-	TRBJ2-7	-	CASSPPQAVEQYF	TGTGCCAGCAGCCCTCCACAGGCGGTCGAGCAGTACTTC
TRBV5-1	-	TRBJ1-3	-	CASSLGQSFSGNTIYF	TGCGCCAGCAGCCTTGGACAGTCCTTCTCTGGAAACACCATATATTTT
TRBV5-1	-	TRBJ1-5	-	CASSPSSGTGDQPQHF	TGCGCCAGCAGCCCCAGCTCCGGGACCGGGGATCAGCCCCAGCATTTT
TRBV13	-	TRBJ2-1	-	CASSLVGRLYNEQFF	TGTGCCAGCAGCTTGGTTGGTCGTTTGTACAATGAGCAGTTCTTC
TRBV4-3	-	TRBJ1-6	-	CASSPSSGNSYNSPLHF	TGCGCCAGCAGTCCATCTTCGGGGAACTCCTATAATTCACCCCTCCACTTT
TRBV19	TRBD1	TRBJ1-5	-	CASRTTGGGQPQHF	TGTGCCAGTAGAACTACAGGGGGCGGCCAGCCCCAGCATTTT
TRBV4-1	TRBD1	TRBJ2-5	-	CASSQTGQEETQYF	TGCGCCAGCAGCCAAACGGGACAGGAAGAGACCCAGTACTTC
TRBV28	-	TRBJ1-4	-	CASSRGRVGNEKLFF	TGTGCCAGCAGCCGCGGGAGGGTTGGTAATGAAAAACTGTTTTTT
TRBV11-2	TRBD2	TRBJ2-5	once	CASSTRTSGSFETQYF	TGTGCCAGCAGCACTCGGACTAGCGGGAGTTTTGAGACCCAGTACTTC
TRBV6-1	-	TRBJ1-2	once	CASRILGLGYGYTF	TGTGCCAGCAGAATACTGGGTTTGGGCTATGGCTACACCTTC
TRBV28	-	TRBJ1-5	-	CASKFGWNQPQHF	TGTGCCAGCAAGTTTGGGTGGAATCAGCCCCAGCATTTT
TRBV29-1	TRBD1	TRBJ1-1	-	CSAGGRQNTEAFF	TGCAGCGCAGGGGGCAGGCAGAACACTGAAGCTTTCTTT
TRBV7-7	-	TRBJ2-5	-	CASSLYGERETQYF	TGTGCCAGCAGCTTATACGGAGAGAGGGAGACCCAGTACTTC
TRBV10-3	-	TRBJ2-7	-	CAISGTGEDEQYF	TGTGCCATCAGTGGCACAGGGGAGGACGAGCAGTACTTC
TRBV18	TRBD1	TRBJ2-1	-	CASSSTGFVENEQFF	TGTGCCAGCTCGTCGACAGGGTTTGTGGAGAATGAGCAGTTCTTC
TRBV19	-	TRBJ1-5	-	CASRQGRDNQPQHF	TGTGCCAGTAGGCAGGGCAGGGACAATCAGCCCCAGCATTTT
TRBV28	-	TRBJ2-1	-	CASTVVRSSNEQFF	TGTGCCAGCACCGTGGTGAGGAGTAGCAATGAGCAGTTCTTC
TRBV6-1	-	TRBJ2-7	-	CASSPSGLHEQYF	TGTGCCAGCAGTCCGTCCGGGCTCCACGAGCAGTACTTC
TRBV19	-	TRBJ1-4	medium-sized	CASSMGVSPEKLFF	TGTGCCAGTAGTATGGGGGTGTCCCCCGAAAAACTGTTTTTT
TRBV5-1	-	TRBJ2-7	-	CASSLGGSSYEQYF	TGCGCCAGCAGCTTGGGGGGGAGCTCCTACGAGCAGTACTTC
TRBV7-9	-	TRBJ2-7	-	CASSFNPYEQYF	TGTGCCAGCAGCTTTAACCCCTACGAGCAGTACTTC
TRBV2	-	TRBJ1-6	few	CASSDRFSPLHF	TGTGCCAGCAGTGACAGGTTTTCACCCCTCCACTTT
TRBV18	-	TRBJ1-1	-	CASSPPSSGTEAFF	TGTGCCAGCTCACCACCATCTAGCGGAACTGAAGCTTTCTTT
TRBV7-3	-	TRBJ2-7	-	CASSLQAGPSYEQYF	TGTGCCAGCAGCTTACAGGCAGGGCCATCCTACGAGCAGTACTTC
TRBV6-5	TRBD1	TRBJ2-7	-	CASTGTGVPYEQYF	TGTGCCAGCACTGGGACAGGGGTCCCCTACGAGCAGTACTTC
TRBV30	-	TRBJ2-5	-	CAWSLRRETQYF	TGTGCCTGGAGTTTACGAAGGGAGACCCAGTACTTC
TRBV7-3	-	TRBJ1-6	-	CASSLGSWTGNSPLHF	TGTGCCAGCAGCTTGGGGTCCTGGACGGGGAATTCACCCCTCCACTTT
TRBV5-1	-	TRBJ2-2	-	CASSIPTGAGELFF	TGCGCCAGCAGCATACCGACAGGCGCCGGGGAGCTGTTTTTT
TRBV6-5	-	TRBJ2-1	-	CASSRDPATKDEQFF	TGTGCCAGCAGTAGGGACCCTGCGACGAAGGATGAGCAGTTCTTC
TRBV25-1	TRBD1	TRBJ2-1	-	CASSVGTGGPNEQFF	TGTGCCAGCAGTGTAGGGACAGGGGGCCCCAATGAGCAGTTCTTC
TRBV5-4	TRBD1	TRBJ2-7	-	CASSSAGGLYEQYF	TGTGCCAGCAGCTCCGCAGGGGGTCTCTACGAGCAGTACTTC
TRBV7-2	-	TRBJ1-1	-	CASSSQGGMGTEAFF	TGTGCCAGCAGCTCACAGGGAGGGATGGGCACTGAAGCTTTCTTT
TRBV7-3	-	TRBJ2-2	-	CASSLWGLPNTGELFF	TGTGCCAGCAGCTTATGGGGGCTCCCGAACACCGGGGAGCTGTTTTTT
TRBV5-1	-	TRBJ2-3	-	CASRAQTSTDTQYF	TGCGCCAGCAGGGCCCAGACTAGCACAGATACGCAGTATTTT
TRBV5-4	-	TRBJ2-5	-	CASSLERDGRAQYF	TGTGCCAGCAGCTTGGAAAGGGACGGTAGGGCCCAGTACTTC
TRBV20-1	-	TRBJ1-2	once	CSAREGYGYTF	TGCAGTGCTAGGGAGGGCTATGGCTACACCTTC
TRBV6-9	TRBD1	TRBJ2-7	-	CASSSFWDSTYEQYF	TGTGCCAGCAGTTCATTCTGGGACAGCACCTACGAGCAGTACTTC
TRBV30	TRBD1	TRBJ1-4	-	CAWSGQLNEKLFF	TGTGCCTGGTCGGGACAGTTAAATGAAAAACTGTTTTTT
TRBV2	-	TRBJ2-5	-	CASSNWGAGRTQETQYF	TGTGCCAGCAGCAATTGGGGTGCGGGACGCACACAAGAGACCCAGTACTTC
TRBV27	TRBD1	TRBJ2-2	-	CASSLVGQGVAGELFF	TGTGCCAGCAGTTTAGTAGGACAGGGGGTGGCCGGGGAGCTGTTTTTT
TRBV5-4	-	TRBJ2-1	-	CASSLEGGNEQFF	TGTGCCAGCAGCTTGGAGGGGGGCAATGAGCAGTTCTTC